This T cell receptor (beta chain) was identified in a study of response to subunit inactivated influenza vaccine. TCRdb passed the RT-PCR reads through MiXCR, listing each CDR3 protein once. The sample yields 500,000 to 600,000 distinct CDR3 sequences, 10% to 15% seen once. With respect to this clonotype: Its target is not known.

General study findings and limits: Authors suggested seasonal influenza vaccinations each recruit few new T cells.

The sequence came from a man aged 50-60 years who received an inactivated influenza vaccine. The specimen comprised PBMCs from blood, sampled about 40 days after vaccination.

CDR3 in amino acids: CASSHPGLAGKEQFF. For the CDR3, the DNA is TGTGCCAGCAGCCACCCGGGACTAGCGGGAAAAGAGCAGTTCTTC. The chain has TRBV4-2 and TRBJ2-1; 13 bases line up with TRBD2. The CDR3 has 15 amino acids. Unmatched junction bases numbered 6, after V lost 3 bases and J lost 10 bases. CDR1 and CDR2 (germline): LGHNA, YNFKEQ.